This T cell receptor (beta chain) was recovered during a study of T-cell memory formation after mild COVID-19. TCRdb re-called the 5' RACE reads through MiXCR, storing one row per CDR3 protein. The sample records about 250,000 distinct CDR3 sequences, approximately 15% being singletons. This clonotype appeared many times. What it recognizes is unknown. CDR3 length: 15 residues. CDR1 and CDR2 (germline): SGHVS, FQNEAQ. V was cut by 2 bases and J by 0 bases, with 8 bases left in between. Study-wide results and caveats: Those CD4+ clones that contracted were mainly in CM and EM (CD8+ ones in EMRA).

The sequenced sample was PBMCs or a T cell subset sorted from them (not recorded which). The gene calls are TRBV7-8 and TRBJ1-5; D is uncertain. The receptor was isolated from an adult woman who had mild COVID-19 (a few samples of this study predate the infection). Cell type and time point are not known. CDR3 sequence: CASSLLGNSNQPQHF. The CDR3 bases are TGTGCCAGCAGCTTATTGGGAAATAGCAATCAGCCCCAGCATTTT.